The 20 T cell receptor beta chains in this list originate from one sample, sequenced in a study of shared clonotypes between healthy human individuals. The protocol was immunoSEQ multiplex PCR, while the TCRdb copy is restricted to in-frame clones and leaves out a portion. The sample contains under 600,000 clones, over 75% of which appear only once. Sequences were obtained from PBMCs. These receptors were collected from a woman in her thirties or forties in good health. Some clones in this sample may be carry-over from other donors' samples.

This chain joins TRBV29-1 and TRBJ1-4, with D uncertain. Trimming cost V 1 base and J 10 bases, with 16 bases left between them. The CDR3 has 14 amino acids. Germline assignment: CDR1 SQVTM and CDR2 ANQGSEA. Here the CDR3 DNA reads TGCAGCGTTGAAGTGAGTGGGGTGGCGAGAAAACTGTTTTTT. Its translation: CSVEVSGVARKLFF. The entire variable domain, with the rest obtained from reference TRBV29-1 and TRBJ1-4, is as follows: SAVISQKPSRDICQRGTSLTIQCQVDSQVTMMFWYRQQPGQSLTLIATANQGSEATYESGFVIDKFPISRPNLTFSTLTVSNMSPEDSSIYLCSVEVSGVARKLFFGSGTQLSVL.

DNA of the CDR3: TGTGCCAGCAGCTTGGAATTAGTGGGGAGCTCCTACAATGAGCAGTTCTTC. Encoded protein: CASSLELVGSSYNEQFF. The V and J genes are TRBV7-9 and TRBJ2-1; maybe TRBD2 (5 bases). Trimming cost V 3 bases and J 0 bases, with 15 bases left between them. The CDR3 is made up of 17 amino acids. CDR1 and CDR2 (germline): SEHNR, FQNEAQ (reference sequence).

The genes are TRBV28 and TRBJ2-7, with 8 bases lining up with TRBD1. The CDR3 sequence is 14 residues long. Germline lookup yields CDR1 MDHEN and CDR2 SYDVKM. Trimming at V came to 3 bases and at J to 3 bases, leaving 4 bases not matched to a gene. The CDR3 loop is CASSLGQADYEQYF. The DNA of the CDR3 is TGTGCCAGCAGTTTGGGACAGGCCGACTACGAGCAGTACTTC.

The rearrangement links TRBV7-2 to TRBJ2-2; D possibly corresponds to TRBD2 (5 bases). V lost 5 bases and J 0 bases, leaving 16 bases between the germline ends. The germline V gene has CDR1 SGHTA and CDR2 FQGNSA. This CDR3 is 17 amino acids long. The CDR3: CASSTRVGNANTGELFF. For the CDR3, the DNA is TGTGCCAGCAGCACTAGGGTGGGTAACGCGAACACCGGGGAGCTGTTTTTT.

V gene TRBV28 combines with J gene TRBJ1-2; 7 bases align to TRBD1. V shed 3 bases, J shed 8 bases, and the junction held 12 bases outside the gene matches. The CDR3 has 15 amino acids. Germline CDR1 is MDHEN and CDR2 is SYDVKM. The DNA of the CDR3 is TGTGCCAGCAGTTTCCGGGACAGACCAGTCTTAGGCTACACCTTC. This translates into CASSFRDRPVLGYTF.

The gene calls are TRBV5-1 and TRBJ1-1; perhaps TRBD1 as D (5 bases). There are 14 residues in the CDR3. Germline CDR1 SGHRS, CDR2 YFSETQ. The germline V and J ends were trimmed by 1 base and 2 bases, with 9 bases remaining between them. The CDR3 DNA reads TGCGCCAGCAGCTTGCAGGGAACTAACACTGAAGCTTTCTTT. As protein: CASSLQGTNTEAFF.

The V gene is TRBV5-4, the J gene TRBJ1-5; D unresolved. The CDR3 length is 15 residues. The V end lost 4 bases, the J end lost 2 bases, and 13 bases lay between the germline ends. Germline CDR1 reads SGHNT; CDR2 reads YYREEE (reference sequence). The CDR3 reads CASSQEFWGNQPQHF. In DNA form, the CDR3 reads TGTGCCAGCAGCCAAGAGTTTTGGGGCAATCAGCCCCAGCATTTT.

The chain combines TRBV9 with TRBJ2-3; 7 nucleotides line up with TRBD1. Germline V lookup: CDR1 SGDLS, CDR2 YYNGEE. The CDR3 extends over 18 amino acids. V dropped 0 bases and J dropped 2; count of bases not matched to a gene: 12. DNA for the CDR3: TGTGCCAGCAGCGTAGACTTGGCCGGGACAGTATTCACAGATACGCAGTATTTT. Encoded protein: CASSVDLAGTVFTDTQYF.

V is TRBV5-4 and J is TRBJ2-7; D gene unclear. Germline CDR1 SGHNT, CDR2 YYREEE (reference sequence). The V end lost 4 bases, the J end lost 1 base, and 18 bases lay between the germline ends. CDR3 size: 16 residues. CDR3 sequence (DNA): TGTGCCAGCAGCCCCCGCCCCCGAACAGAGTCCTACGAGCAGTACTTC. Protein: CASSPRPRTESYEQYF.

The rearrangement uses TRBV7-8 and TRBJ2-3; 10 nucleotides align to TRBD2. V lost 5 bases, J lost 6 bases, and 14 bases stayed unmatched. This CDR3 contains 17 residues. The V gene's germline CDR1 is SGHVS and CDR2 FQNEAQ. CDR3 sequence reads: CASSPRGSGRAGDTQYF. CDR3 in DNA: TGTGCCAGCAGCCCAAGAGGAAGCGGGAGGGCAGGGGATACGCAGTATTTT. Using reference TRBV7-8 and TRBJ2-3 for the parts outside the CDR3, the full variable domain is GAGVSQSPRYKVAKRGQDVALRCDPISGHVSLFWYQQALGQGPEFLTYFQNEAQLDKSGLPSDRFFAERPEGSVSTLKIQRTQQEDSAVYLCASSPRGSGRAGDTQYFGPGTRLTVL.

The chain has TRBV7-9 and TRBJ1-4; TRBD1 is a possible D gene (6 bases). Germline CDR1 SEHNR, CDR2 FQNEAQ (reference sequence). V was shortened by 5 bases and J by 3 bases, with 13 bases between the two germline ends. The CDR3 covers 15 residues. The CDR3 DNA sequence: TGTGCCAGCAGCCCTACAGGGTTTTCTAATGAAAAACTGTTTTTT. This translates into CASSPTGFSNEKLFF.

This CDR3 reads CASSFDGNSGANVLTF. CDR3 sequence (DNA): TGTGCCAGTAGTTTTGACGGGAACTCTGGGGCCAACGTCCTGACTTTC. The chain combines TRBV19 with TRBJ2-6, with D possibly being TRBD2 (5 bases). The CDR3 is 16 amino acids. V was pared by 5 bases and J by 0 bases, with 11 bases between. Per germline, CDR1 LNHDA and CDR2 SQIVND (reference sequence).

CDR3 sequence (DNA): TGTGCCAGCAGTGATGGCTATGGCTACACCTTC. Translation gives CASSDGYGYTF. This chain joins TRBV25-1 and TRBJ1-2; no definite D call. Germline V gene lookup returns CDR1 MGHDK and CDR2 SYGVNS. This CDR3 is built from 11 residues. V shed 3 bases and J shed 4 bases, with 3 bases lying between them.

The V and J genes are TRBV10-1 and TRBJ2-7; no reliable D call. In germline, CDR1 is WNHNN, CDR2 SYGVQD (reference sequence). This CDR3 is built from 14 residues. Trimming took off 4 bases at V and 2 bases at J, with 12 bases between the two ends. CDR3 region: CASSASLSTYEQYF. The CDR3 DNA is TGCGCCAGCAGTGCTTCATTAAGTACCTACGAGCAGTACTTC.

The rearrangement joins TRBV7-9 to TRBJ1-5, with D possibly being TRBD1 (6 bases). The V gene's germline CDR1 is SEHNR and CDR2 FQNEAQ (reference sequence). This CDR3 comprises 15 residues. V was shortened by 5 bases and J by 5 bases, with 16 bases between the two germline ends. In DNA, the CDR3 is TGTGCCAGCAGCCAAGATGAGGGGGGCCATCAGCCCCAGCATTTT. Its protein is CASSQDEGGHQPQHF. The whole variable domain, remainder taken from reference TRBV7-9 and TRBJ1-5, is DTGVSQNPRHKITKRGQNVTFRCDPISEHNRLYWYRQTLGQGPEFLTYFQNEAQLEKSRLLSDRFSAERPKGSFSTLEIQRTEQGDSAMYLCASSQDEGGHQPQHFGDGTRLSIL.

The chain joins TRBV10-2 to TRBJ2-5; D may be TRBD1 or TRBD2 (5 bases each). The better agreement between TRBJ2-7 and the DNA end casts doubt on the J call. The CDR3 covers 15 residues. In germline, CDR1 is WSHSY, CDR2 SAAADI. The CDR3 bases are TGCGCCAGCAGAAAGGCCTCGGGGCGTTTAGGCGAGCAGTACTTC. This encodes CASRKASGRLGEQYF.

The rearrangement links TRBV19 to TRBJ2-6; TRBD2 matches at 8 bases. Germline values: CDR1 LNHDA, CDR2 SQIVND (reference sequence). This CDR3 has 16 amino acids. After removal of 7 bases from V and 2 bases from J, the junction contained 7 bases not matched to a gene. The CDR3 DNA reads as TGTGCCAGTAAGGACGGGAGGGCCCCTGGGGCCAACGTCCTGACTTTC. Translated: CASKDGRAPGANVLTF.

This clone showed up just a few times. The chain is built from TRBV6-1 and TRBJ1-6; a weak D match, TRBD1 (6 bases). The CDR3 is made up of 15 amino acids. V lost 7 bases and J lost 10, with 20 bases in between. Germline V CDR1 and CDR2: MNHNS, SASEGT. The CDR3 DNA follows: TGTGCCAGCACACCAATACAGGGTGTTGAATCACCCCTCCACTTT. Amino acid sequence: CASTPIQGVESPLHF.

The chain joins TRBV28 to TRBJ1-3, with D unclear. The CDR3 sequence is 14 residues long. V lost 6 bases, J lost 0 bases, and 9 bases lay in between. Germline CDR1 MDHEN, CDR2 SYDVKM. CDR3 residues: CASRAGSSGNTIYF. The CDR3 DNA reads TGTGCCAGCAGGGCCGGGTCCTCTGGAAACACCATATATTTT.

The J gene is TRBJ1-2, the V gene TRBV20-1; D is undetermined. This CDR3 is 11 amino acids long. Germline V gives CDR1 DFQATT, CDR2 SNEGSKA (reference sequence). The V end lost 5 bases, the J end lost 8 bases, and 12 bases lay between the germline ends. The DNA of the CDR3 is TGCAGTGCTCGCAGTGTCTGGGGCTACACCTTC. Translating gives CSARSVWGYTF.